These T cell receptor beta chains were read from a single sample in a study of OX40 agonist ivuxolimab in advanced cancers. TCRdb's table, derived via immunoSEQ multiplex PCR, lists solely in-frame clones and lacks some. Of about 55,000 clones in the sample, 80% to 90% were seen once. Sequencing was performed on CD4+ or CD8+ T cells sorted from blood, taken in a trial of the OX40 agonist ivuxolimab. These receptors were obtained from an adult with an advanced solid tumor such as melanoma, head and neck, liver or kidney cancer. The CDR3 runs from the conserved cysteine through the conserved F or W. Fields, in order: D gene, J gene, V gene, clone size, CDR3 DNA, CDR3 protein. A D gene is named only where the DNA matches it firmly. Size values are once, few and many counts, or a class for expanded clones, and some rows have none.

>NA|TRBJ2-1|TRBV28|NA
TGTGCCAGCAGCACCAGGTCGGAGGAGGGGCTAGGTGGGCAGTTCTTC
CASSTRSEEGLGGQFF
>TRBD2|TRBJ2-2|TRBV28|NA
TGTGCCAGCAGTCCCCGGACTAGCGGCACCGGGGAGCTGTTTTTT
CASSPRTSGTGELFF
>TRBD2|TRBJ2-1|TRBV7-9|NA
TGTGCCAGCGGTCGACTAGCGGGAGGACACAATGAGCAGTTCTTC
CASGRLAGGHNEQFF
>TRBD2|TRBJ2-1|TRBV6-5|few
TGTGCCAGCAGTAGAAGAACTAGCGGGACCAATGAGCAGTTCTTC
CASSRRTSGTNEQFF
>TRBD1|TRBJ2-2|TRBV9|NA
TGTGCCAGCAGCGTAGCGAGACAGGGGGCCAACACCGGGGAGCTGTTTTTT
CASSVARQGANTGELFF
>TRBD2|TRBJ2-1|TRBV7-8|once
TGTGCCAGCAGCTTAGCTAGCGGGTATCTCGGGAGAGAGCAGTTCTTC
CASSLASGYLGREQFF
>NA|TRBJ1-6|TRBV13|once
TGTGCCAGCAGCTTACGGGTATCGCCCCTCCACTTT
CASSLRVSPLHF
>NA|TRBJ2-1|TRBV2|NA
TGTGCCAGCAGGATGGGTCCTAACAATGAGCAGTTCTTC
CASRMGPNNEQFF
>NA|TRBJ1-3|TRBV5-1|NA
TGCGCCAGCAGCCTACTAAATTCTGGAAACACCATATATTTT
CASSLLNSGNTIYF
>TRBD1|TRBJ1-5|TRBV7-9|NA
TGTGCCAGCAGCTCCACAGGGGCCGATCAGCCCCAGCATTTT
CASSSTGADQPQHF
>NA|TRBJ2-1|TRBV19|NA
TGTGCCAGTAGTATAAAGGGGAACCCCTACAATGAGCAGTTCTTC
CASSIKGNPYNEQFF
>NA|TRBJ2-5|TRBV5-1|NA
TGCGCCAGCAGCTTGAGGGGCCCGGCGGAGACCCAGTACTTC
CASSLRGPAETQYF
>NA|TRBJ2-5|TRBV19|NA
TGTGCCAGTAGTACTCCCTGGGAGACCCAGTACTTC
CASSTPWETQYF
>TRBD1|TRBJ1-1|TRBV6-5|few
TGTGCCAGCAGAGAGGACAGGATAGACACTGAAGCTTTCTTT
CASREDRIDTEAFF
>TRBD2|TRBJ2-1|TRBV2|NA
TGTGCCAGCACAGGGACTAGCGGGACCGGCTCCCTCTACAATGAGCAGTTCTTC
CASTGTSGTGSLYNEQFF